Detailed here is one T cell receptor beta chain. The data were taken from a study of T cell responses to AZD1222 COVID-19 vaccine. Study at large: Investigators merged groups given second doses at roughly 4 or roughly 12 weeks.

Repertoires were generated with immunoSEQ multiplex PCR, while TCRdb's copy carries only in-frame clones and drops some. The table lists roughly 120,000 clones, about 90% of them singletons. V was trimmed by 1 base and J by 2 bases, leaving 8 bases between them. The CDR3 has 14 amino acids. Germline lookup yields CDR1 LGHDT and CDR2 YNNKEL (reference sequence). The V call is TRBV3-1 (or the pseudogene TRBV3-2), the J call TRBJ2-5; D uncertain. The sequence was collected from an adult in good health. The starting material was peripheral blood, obtained on day 0 of AZD1222 vaccination. CDR3 DNA sequence: TGTGCCAGCAGCCAAGCGGGCACACAAGAGACCCAGTACTTC. Its protein is CASSQAGTQETQYF.